This T cell receptor (beta chain) was sequenced in a study of OX40 agonist ivuxolimab in advanced cancers. As to this clone: Other DNA sequences from this sample encode an identical CDR3 as well.

Cycle 7 day 1, cycle 4 day 1, and baseline were the timepoints at which blood was sampled. Only in-frame clones appear in the TCRdb table, and some are missing; sequencing was by immunoSEQ multiplex PCR. This sample yields more than 55,000 clones, of which more than 65% are seen a single time; about 5% belongs to the top ten. The CDR3 runs 14 residues. V gave up 3 bases and J gave up 2 bases; unmatched junction bases: 3. Germline V gives CDR1 MNHEY, CDR2 SMNVEV (reference sequence). The V gene is TRBV27, the J gene TRBJ2-7; the match to TRBD2 covers 8 bases. The clonotype comes from an adult with an advanced solid tumor such as melanoma, head and neck, liver or kidney cancer. The material was CD4+ or CD8+ T cells sorted from blood, obtained in a trial of the OX40 agonist ivuxolimab. The DNA of the CDR3 is TGTGCCAGCAGTTTCCGGGAGGGCACCTACGAGCAGTACTTC. It yields the protein CASSFREGTYEQYF.